The 31 T cell receptor beta chains below were found in one sample sequenced in a study of blood T cell repertoires in COVID-19. The table came from immunoSEQ multiplex PCR; TCRdb's copy has only in-frame clones and leaves some out. The sample lists 250,000 to 350,000 clones; 85% to 90% were seen once. The sequenced material came from PBMCs or T cells enriched from blood (not recorded which). The receptor set was obtained from a woman in her late teens or twenties with acute COVID-19.

This chain uses TRBV19 with TRBJ2-7, with TRBD1 identical over 8 bases. The CDR3 length is 13 residues. Germline V gene lookup returns CDR1 LNHDA and CDR2 SQIVND (reference sequence). V lost 3 bases, J lost 2 bases, and 0 bases stayed unmatched. The CDR3 DNA follows: TGTGCCAGTAGTATGGGACAGGCCTACGAGCAGTACTTC. The encoded protein is CASSMGQAYEQYF.

A remark on this clone: The same CDR3 is also encoded by other DNA sequences in this sample. The gene calls are TRBV28 and TRBJ1-1, with D perhaps matching TRBD1 (5 bases). This CDR3 region has 14 residues. The germline V and J ends were trimmed by 3 bases and 3 bases, with 11 bases remaining between them. Germline values: CDR1 MDHEN, CDR2 SYDVKM. The CDR3 DNA reads TGTGCCAGCAGTTTGGGGGGGTGGGACACTGAAGCTTTCTTT. This gives the protein CASSLGGWDTEAFF.

The rearrangement joins TRBV28 to TRBJ2-1, with TRBD1 matching over 7 bases. CDR1 MDHEN and CDR2 SYDVKM come from the germline V gene. Germline trimming cut 5 bases from V and 2 bases from J; bases unmatched to any gene: 6. The CDR3 extends over 15 amino acids. The DNA for the CDR3 is TGTGCCAGCAGTCGAGACAGGGAGACCTACAATGAGCAGTTCTTC. Protein product: CASSRDRETYNEQFF.

Here the CDR3 reads CASSSTPTSGKVYEQFF. DNA of the CDR3: TGTGCCAGCAGTTCCACCCCGACTAGCGGGAAGGTCTATGAGCAGTTCTTC. The J gene is TRBJ2-1, the V gene TRBV6-2 or TRBV6-3, with 11 bases identical to TRBD2. With 4 bases clipped from V and 8 bases from J, the junction kept 13 bases outside the gene matches. This CDR3 spans 17 amino acids. Germline V gene sequence: CDR1 MNHEY, CDR2 SVGEGT.

The chain carries TRBV4-2 and TRBJ1-2; D is unresolved. V lost 4 bases to trimming and J lost 8 bases, with 17 bases between them. This CDR3 is 14 amino acids long. The germline gives CDR1 LGHNA, CDR2 YNFKEQ. The CDR3 DNA sequence: TGTGCCAGCAGCCTATCTGAGGGCGATAACGGCTACACCTTC. Translating gives CASSLSEGDNGYTF.

CDR3 DNA sequence: TGTGCCAGCAGTGGACAGTCGAGCTCCTACGAGCAGTACTTC. Translating gives CASSGQSSSYEQYF. The V call is TRBV28, the J call TRBJ2-7, with a weak D call TRBD1 (6 bases). Germline V gene lookup returns CDR1 MDHEN and CDR2 SYDVKM. V shed 5 bases and J shed 0 bases, with 11 bases lying between them. The CDR3 contains 14 residues.

This chain connects TRBV11-2 to TRBJ2-7; TRBD1 matches at 10 bases. The CDR3 runs to 16 residues. J lost 2 bases, V lost 5 bases, and 9 bases had no gene match. Germline values: CDR1 SGHAT, CDR2 FQNNGV. The CDR3 DNA reads TGTGCCAGCAGCGGACCCCGGGACAGGGGACCCTACGAGCAGTACTTC. This codes for CASSGPRDRGPYEQYF. Together with reference TRBV11-2 and TRBJ2-7, the CDR3 gives the full variable domain: EAGVAQSPRYKIIEKRQSVAFWCNPISGHATLYWYQQILGQGPKLLIQFQNNGVVDDSQLPKDRFSAERLKGVDSTLKIQPAKLEDSAVYLCASSGPRDRGPYEQYFGPGTRLTVT.

Only one count was recorded for this clone. The gene calls are TRBV5-1 and TRBJ2-5; 8 bases fit TRBD1. The V gene end was trimmed by 4 bases and the J gene end by 2 bases; junction bases not matched to a gene: 4. Germline V gene sequence: CDR1 SGHRS, CDR2 YFSETQ. CDR3 size: 14 residues. The CDR3 sequence: CASSLRTGQETQYF. DNA of the CDR3: TGCGCCAGCAGCCTCCGGACAGGGCAAGAGACCCAGTACTTC.

V and J are TRBV28 and TRBJ2-1; no reliable D call. Germline-derived CDR1 and CDR2 are MDHEN and SYDVKM. This CDR3 contains 12 residues. Trimming pared 7 bases from V and 5 bases from J, leaving 9 bases between. The CDR3 nucleotides are TGTGCCAGCACCAGGAACCACAATGAGCAGTTCTTC. This codes for CASTRNHNEQFF. The variable domain in full, completed from reference TRBV28 and TRBJ2-1, reads DVKVTQSSRYLVKRTGEKVFLECVQDMDHENMFWYRQDPGLGLRLIYFSYDVKMKEKGDIPEGYSVSREKKERFSLILESASTNQTSMYLCASTRNHNEQFFGPGTRLTVL.

Only a few counts were recorded for this clone. The chain employs TRBV18 and TRBJ1-3, with 8 bases that match TRBD1. Germline CDR1 reads KGHSH; CDR2 reads LQKENI. V shed 1 base, J shed 2 bases, and the junction held 10 bases outside the gene matches. The CDR3 has 18 amino acids. CDR3 nucleotide sequence: TGTGCCAGCTCACCACAGGAGACAGGGGCGACCACTGGAAACACCATATATTTT. Encoded protein: CASSPQETGATTGNTIYF.

The CDR3 loop reads CASSYRGLPGYTF. The CDR3 nucleotides read TGTGCCAGCAGTTACAGGGGGCTGCCGGGCTACACCTTC. J is TRBJ1-2 and V is TRBV6-5; 7 bases match TRBD1. CDR3 length equals 13 residues. V lost 2 bases, J lost 8 bases, and 5 bases stayed unmatched. The germline CDR1 and CDR2 sequences are MNHEY and SVGAGI.

This chain connects TRBV27 to TRBJ1-2; 7 nucleotides match TRBD1. V shed 5 bases, J shed 4 bases, and the junction held 4 bases outside the gene matches. Germline V CDR1 and CDR2: MNHEY, SMNVEV (reference sequence). The CDR3 covers 13 residues. CDR3 in DNA: TGTGCCAGCAGTCTAACAGGGGTCTATGGCTACACCTTC. Translating it yields CASSLTGVYGYTF.

The chain uses TRBV11-1 and TRBJ2-2, with D tentatively TRBD2 (5 bases). Germline V gene lookup returns CDR1 SGHAT and CDR2 FQDESV (reference sequence). The CDR3 covers 16 residues. Deletions cut 1 base from V and 0 bases from J, with 9 bases between. CDR3 region: CASSLETSSNTGELFF. The CDR3, as DNA: TGTGCCAGCAGCTTAGAAACTAGTTCGAACACCGGGGAGCTGTTTTTT.

V usage is TRBV28 and J usage is TRBJ2-7; no clear D gene. CDR1 and CDR2 from the germline V gene are MDHEN and SYDVKM. Trimming cost V 2 bases and J 1 base, with 6 bases left between them. The CDR3 contains 13 residues. The CDR3 bases are TGTGCCAGCAGTTTAGGGCTTTCCTACGAGCAGTACTTC. Protein: CASSLGLSYEQYF.

The chain couples TRBV28 to TRBJ2-7; 8 positions agree with TRBD1. Germline CDR1 and CDR2: MDHEN and SYDVKM. Trimming took 5 bases from V and 3 from J; bases not matched to a gene: 6. CDR3 length: 14 amino acids. The CDR3 loop reads CASSHSGTGYEQYF. The CDR3 DNA follows: TGTGCCAGCAGTCACTCCGGGACAGGCTACGAGCAGTACTTC.

This chain connects TRBV27 to TRBJ2-7; TRBD2 agrees at 8 bases. The CDR3 has 16 amino acids. The J segment lost 7 bases and the V segment lost 5 bases, leaving 16 bases of the junction unmatched. Germline loops: CDR1 MNHEY, CDR2 SMNVEV (reference sequence). The CDR3 sequence: CASSPPGGFGTWEQYF. CDR3 DNA: TGTGCCAGCAGTCCGCCGGGGGGGTTTGGGACATGGGAGCAGTACTTC.

The rearrangement uses TRBV4-2 and TRBJ1-3; D remains ambiguous. The CDR3 totals 16 residues. Trimming took off 0 bases at V and 0 bases at J, with 9 bases between the two ends. Germline V lookup: CDR1 LGHNA, CDR2 YNFKEQ. The DNA for the CDR3 is TGTGCCAGCAGCCAAGAAAGAGTACTCTCTGGAAACACCATATATTTT. Translation gives CASSQERVLSGNTIYF.

This sequence joins TRBV19 and TRBJ2-2; 9 bases match TRBD1. CDR3 length equals 16 residues. Trimming took 4 bases from V and 6 from J; bases not matched to a gene: 9. Looked up from germline, CDR1 is LNHDA and CDR2 is SQIVND (reference sequence). Written as DNA, the CDR3 is TGTGCCAGTAGTACAACGACAGGGGGAGTCCCCGGGGAGCTGTTTTTT. This sequence encodes CASSTTTGGVPGELFF.

This sequence joins TRBV7-3 and TRBJ2-3, with 8 bases identical to TRBD2. Trimming at V came to 8 bases and at J to 5 bases, leaving 15 bases not matched to a gene. The CDR3 runs to 16 residues. The germline V gene encodes CDR1 SGHTA and CDR2 FQGTGA. This chain's CDR3 is CASSPSGLAGRDTQYF. Written as DNA, the CDR3 is TGTGCCAGCTCCCCATCCGGGCTAGCGGGCCGAGATACGCAGTATTTT.

This clone was detected only a few times. The chain links TRBV6-5 to TRBJ1-1; no clear D. V was cut by 0 bases and J by 5 bases, with 13 bases left in between. In germline, CDR1 is MNHEY, CDR2 SVGAGI. CDR3 size: 15 residues. Here the CDR3 DNA reads TGTGCCAGCAGTTACTCGCGATGGGGAGATACTGAAGCTTTCTTT. As protein: CASSYSRWGDTEAFF.

The gene calls are TRBV4-2 and TRBJ2-3, with D maybe TRBD2 (6 bases). Germline CDR1 and CDR2: LGHNA and YNFKEQ. Deletions cut 0 bases from V and 3 bases from J, with 10 bases between. The CDR3 sequence is 15 residues long. The CDR3 coding sequence is TGTGCCAGCAGCCAAGAGGGACTGAGGACAGATACGCAGTATTTT. Protein: CASSQEGLRTDTQYF.

The V call is TRBV28, the J call TRBJ2-1; 10 positions match TRBD2. Looked up from germline, CDR1 is MDHEN and CDR2 is SYDVKM. There are 15 residues in the CDR3. V was clipped by 6 bases and J by 4 bases; unmatched bases: 6. The CDR3 here is CASRFTSGIYNEQFF. CDR3 coding DNA: TGTGCCAGCAGGTTCACTAGCGGGATTTACAATGAGCAGTTCTTC. Combining the CDR3 with reference TRBV28 and TRBJ2-1 gives the whole variable domain DVKVTQSSRYLVKRTGEKVFLECVQDMDHENMFWYRQDPGLGLRLIYFSYDVKMKEKGDIPEGYSVSREKKERFSLILESASTNQTSMYLCASRFTSGIYNEQFFGPGTRLTVL.

Turning to this clone: One junction end disagrees with the germline gene, perhaps due to a read error. Here the CDR3 reads CASSQDAYGDRLLF. The CDR3 region has the DNA TGTGCCAGCAGCCAAGATGCATACGGGGACAGGCTTCTCTTC. The chain combines TRBV3-1 (or the pseudogene TRBV3-2) with TRBJ1-2, with 8 bases aligning to TRBD1. Germline CDR1 and CDR2: LGHDT and YNNKEL (reference sequence). This CDR3 contains 14 residues.

This chain joins TRBV10-2 and TRBJ2-7; no clear D gene. CDR1 is WSHSY, CDR2 SAAADI, per germline. Trimming cost V 7 bases and J 0 bases, with 4 bases left between them. The CDR3 extends over 11 amino acids. The CDR3 is CASTTSYEQYF. The CDR3 DNA sequence: TGCGCCAGCACTACCTCCTACGAGCAGTACTTC.

The chain joins TRBV3-1 (or the pseudogene TRBV3-2) to TRBJ2-7, with D perhaps matching TRBD1 (6 bases). The germline gives CDR1 LGHDT, CDR2 YNNKEL (reference sequence). V gave up 0 bases and J gave up 0 bases, with 9 bases separating them. The CDR3 is made up of 15 amino acids. The CDR3 DNA reads TGTGCCAGCAGCCAAGAAGGGGGTAGCTCCTACGAGCAGTACTTC. Protein sequence: CASSQEGGSSYEQYF.

This clone was seen just once. The chain joins TRBV29-1 to TRBJ2-3; possibly TRBD2 for D (6 bases). The V end was cut by 4 bases, the J end by 0 bases, with 17 bases between. Per the germline V gene, CDR1 is SQVTM and CDR2 is ANQGSEA. The CDR3 covers 16 residues. The CDR3 loop is CSVGGWASGSTDTQYF. The CDR3 nucleotides are TGCAGCGTTGGGGGGTGGGCCAGCGGGAGCACAGATACGCAGTATTTT.

This clone occurred a few times. This chain joins TRBV7-3 and TRBJ2-2; 9 bases fit TRBD2. Germline CDR1 reads SGHTA; CDR2 reads FQGTGA. Trimming took 5 bases from V and 7 from J; bases not matched to a gene: 5. There are 14 residues in the CDR3. CDR3 amino acids: CASSQREEHGELFF. Here the CDR3 DNA reads TGTGCCAGCAGCCAGCGGGAGGAACACGGGGAGCTGTTTTTT.

The chain uses TRBV5-1 and TRBJ1-5; D not certain. Trimming took 4 bases from V and 4 from J, leaving 9 bases between them. The CDR3 contains 13 residues. Germline V gene data show CDR1 as SGHRS and CDR2 as YFSETQ. CDR3 in amino acids: CASSVDGNQPQHF. DNA for the CDR3: TGCGCCAGCAGCGTGGACGGTAATCAGCCCCAGCATTTT.

This chain joins TRBV13 and TRBJ2-3; tentative D call: TRBD2 (7 bases). Germline V gene data show CDR1 as PRHDT and CDR2 as FYEKMQ (reference sequence). Trimming removed 0 bases from V and 0 bases from J, with 13 bases in between. The CDR3 sequence is 17 residues long. The CDR3 loop reads CASSLGTGGLSTDTQYF. CDR3 DNA: TGTGCCAGCAGCTTAGGAACGGGGGGCCTTAGCACAGATACGCAGTATTTT. Full variable domain (rest looked up from reference TRBV13 and TRBJ2-3): AAGVIQSPRHLIKEKRETATLKCYPIPRHDTVYWYQQGPGQDPQFLISFYEKMQSDKGSIPDRFSAQQFSDYHSELNMSSLELGDSALYFCASSLGTGGLSTDTQYFGPGTRLTVL.

The chain has TRBV6-5 and TRBJ2-1, with TRBD2 matching over 7 bases. This CDR3 spans 13 amino acids. Trimming at V came to 6 bases and at J to 10 bases, leaving 9 bases not matched to a gene. Germline V CDR1 and CDR2: MNHEY, SVGAGI. CDR3 sequence: CASSAIAGGEQFF. The DNA of the CDR3 is TGTGCCAGCAGCGCTATAGCGGGCGGGGAGCAGTTCTTC.

The chain links TRBV5-1 to TRBJ1-4; 7 nucleotides match TRBD1. CDR1 and CDR2 (germline): SGHRS, YFSETQ. The CDR3 loop spans 17 amino acids. The V gene end was trimmed by 4 bases and the J gene end by 1 base; junction bases not matched to a gene: 10. The CDR3 sequence: CASSMGAGGRTNEKLFF. CDR3 DNA: TGCGCCAGCAGCATGGGGGCAGGGGGTCGAACTAATGAAAAACTGTTTTTT.